These T cell receptor beta chains were read from a single sample in a study of shared clonotypes between healthy human individuals. Sequencing was performed with immunoSEQ multiplex PCR; in TCRdb, only in-frame clones are kept and a portion is missing. This table has roughly 1,800,000 clones, about 95% appearing once. Sequenced material: naive CD8+ T cells sorted from blood. All receptors come from a young man in good health. CDR3s include the opening cysteine and the closing phenylalanine or tryptophan. The D gene is left open where the match is weak. For some rows the clone size is stated as once, few or many, or as a class when expanded; others skip it.

NA	NA	TRBV5-6	TRBJ2-7	TGTGCCAGCAGCTTGGGCTCTGGCGAGCAGTACTTC	CASSLGSGEQYF
NA	TRBD2	TRBV29-1	TRBJ2-3	TGCAGCGTGGCCGGGACTAGCGGCACAGATACGCAGTATTTT	CSVAGTSGTDTQYF
NA	NA	TRBV27	TRBJ2-7	TGTGCCAGCAGTTTAGCCAAGGCCTTCTCCTACGAGCAGTACTTC	CASSLAKAFSYEQYF
once	TRBD2	TRBV11-2	TRBJ2-1	TGTGCCAGCAGCTTGAATAGCGGGGGTGCTAATGAGCAGTTCTTC	CASSLNSGGANEQFF
NA	NA	TRBV10-2	TRBJ2-3	TGCGCCAGCAGTGAAACTAGCAGCGCAGATACGCAGTATTTT	CASSETSSADTQYF
NA	NA	TRBV2	TRBJ1-2	TGTGCCAGCACAGGCAAGAACTATGGCTACACCTTC	CASTGKNYGYTF
NA	NA	TRBV25-1	TRBJ2-5	TGTGCCAGCAGTGAAGGACCAGAAGAGTACTTC	CASSEGPEEYF
NA	NA	TRBV19	TRBJ2-1	TGTGCCAGTAGCAGGGAATACAATGAGCAGTTCTTC	CASSREYNEQFF
NA	NA	TRBV6-5	TRBJ1-2	TGTGCCAGCACTCCCGGCCTAGACGTGAACTATGGCTACACCTTC	CASTPGLDVNYGYTF
NA	NA	TRBV29-1	TRBJ2-1	TGCAGCGTTGAAGGGTTACCGGGACCCTCCTACAATGAGCAGTTCTTC	CSVEGLPGPSYNEQFF
NA	NA	TRBV5-4	TRBJ1-2	TGTGCCAGCAGCTTCAGGGGAGCTAACTATGGCTACACCTTC	CASSFRGANYGYTF